Listed below are T cell receptor beta chains from one sample, sequenced in a study of cytomegalovirus exposure and HLA in healthy donors. Sequencing used immunoSEQ multiplex PCR; TCRdb keeps in-frame clones, though not all of them. The data hold 110,000 to 150,000 clones, with around 88% observed a single time. Specimen: PBMCs. Receptors were obtained from a woman younger than 30 in good health and CMV-seropositive. Both conserved end residues are part of each CDR3. A D gene is named only where the DNA matches it firmly. Rows may omit the clone size; those that give it use once, few, many or a size class.

NA	TRBJ2-7	NA	TRBV27	TGTGCCAGCAGCCGGGACAGGGCTTTTTTTAGCGGGAGGAGGGCCGTCTACGAGCAGTACTTC	CASSRDRAFFSGRRAVYEQYF
NA	TRBJ2-5	NA	TRBV4-1	TGCGCCAGCAGCCGGGGAGATCGGGTACAAGAGACCCAGTACTTC	CASSRGDRVQETQYF
NA	TRBJ2-1	NA	TRBV10-3	TGTGCCATCGCAGGTATTTCCTACAATGAGCAGTTCTTC	CAIAGISYNEQFF
TRBD1	TRBJ2-7	NA	TRBV28	TGTGCCAGCAGTTTCGGGACAGGGAGCTCCTACGAGCAGTACTTC	CASSFGTGSSYEQYF
TRBD2	TRBJ2-3	NA	TRBV2	TGTGCCAGAGCTGGGGGGGGGTCGTCTAGCACAGATACGCAGTATTTT	CARAGGGSSSTDTQYF
TRBD1	TRBJ1-1	once	TRBV6-5	TGTGCCAGCAGTTACACGCAGACAGGGGGCGCGACTGAAGCTTTCTTT	CASSYTQTGGATEAFF
NA	TRBJ2-1	NA	TRBV7-9	TGTGCCAGCAGCTTAGCAGGGGGCAATGAGCAGTTCTTC	CASSLAGGNEQFF
NA	TRBJ1-1	NA	TRBV27	TGTGCCAGCAGTTTTAATGGGGGGGGCACTGAAGCTTTCTTT	CASSFNGGGTEAFF
NA	TRBJ2-5	once	TRBV29-1	TGCAGCGTTGAATCGGGTAGCGGAGAGACCCAGTACTTC	CSVESGSGETQYF
NA	TRBJ1-6	NA	TRBV11-2	TGTGCCAGCAGCTTAGAAAGGGAGGCACCCCTCCACTTT	CASSLEREAPLHF
NA	TRBJ2-3	NA	TRBV5-1	TGCGCCAGCAGCTTGGAGACAGGTTCCACAGATACGCAGTATTTT	CASSLETGSTDTQYF
TRBD1	TRBJ2-6	few	TRBV28	TGTGCCAGCAGCCACAGGGGGCCCGGGGCCAACGTCCTGACTTTC	CASSHRGPGANVLTF
NA	TRBJ1-1	NA	TRBV13	TGTGCCAGCAGCGCCCTAGGGGGGGTCACTGAAGCTTTCTTT	CASSALGGVTEAFF
NA	TRBJ1-2	NA	TRBV11-2	TGTGCCAGCAGCCCCCTGCAGATCGCTAACTATGGCTACACCTTC	CASSPLQIANYGYTF
NA	TRBJ2-7	NA	TRBV27	TGTGCCAGCCGCAACTCGGGAGACTACGAGCAGTACTTC	CASRNSGDYEQYF
NA	TRBJ1-1	NA	TRBV6-5	TGTGCCAGCAGTTTCTCCGGAGGGACTGAAGCTTTCTTT	CASSFSGGTEAFF
NA	TRBJ2-7	NA	TRBV5-6	TGTGCCAGCAGCCGCGACCCGACAGGTACTTACGAGCAGTACTTC	CASSRDPTGTYEQYF
NA	TRBJ1-6	NA	TRBV27	TGTGCCAGCAGTTTAGGGCGGAGGACGTCACCCCTCCACTTT	CASSLGRRTSPLHF
NA	TRBJ2-6	NA	TRBV5-1	TGCGCCAGCAGCTGGGCCCCGGGGGGCGGGGGCCCCCTCACTGGGGCCAACGTCCTGACTTTC	CASSWAPGGGGPLTGANVLTF
TRBD1	TRBJ1-1	NA	TRBV5-1	TGCGCCAGCAGCTCGCCGAAGGGACAGGTCATCACTGAAGCTTTCTTT	CASSSPKGQVITEAFF
TRBD1	TRBJ1-2	once	TRBV7-8	TGTGCCAGCAGCCCCTACTCAGGGGGCATTGGTGGCTACACCTTC	CASSPYSGGIGGYTF
NA	TRBJ2-3	NA	TRBV29-1	TGCAGCGGTAACAAGGCGGGAGATACGCAGTATTTT	CSGNKAGDTQYF
NA	TRBJ1-1	NA	TRBV7-9	TGTGCCAGCAGCTTAGGATACGTTTGGACAGCCAACACTGAAGCTTTCTTT	CASSLGYVWTANTEAFF
NA	TRBJ1-6	NA	TRBV30	TGTGCCTGGAGGGAGGGGGGGAAGCGTAATTCACCCCTCCACTTT	CAWREGGKRNSPLHF
TRBD1	TRBJ2-5	NA	TRBV2	TGTGCCAGCAGTTACGACAGGGGGACAGAGACCCAGTACTTC	CASSYDRGTETQYF
TRBD2	TRBJ2-5	NA	TRBV11-3	TGTGCCAGCAGCAAGGGGATTAGCGGGGCGCAAGAGACCCAGTACTTC	CASSKGISGAQETQYF
TRBD2	TRBJ2-2	NA	TRBV2	TGTGCCAGCAGAGGACTAGCGTCGGGCACCGGGGAGCTGTTTTTT	CASRGLASGTGELFF
TRBD1	TRBJ1-4	NA	TRBV25-1	TGTGCCAGCAGTGAACCCCCGGGACAGGGAGGTTCCGAAAAACTGTTTTTT	CASSEPPGQGGSEKLFF
NA	TRBJ1-2	NA	TRBV19	TGTGCCAGTAGCGGACAGCCTAACTATGGCTACACCTTC	CASSGQPNYGYTF
TRBD1	TRBJ2-5	NA	TRBV28	TGTGCCAGCAGTTCCTCCGGGACAGGGGGCCGTAAGACCCAGTACTTC	CASSSSGTGGRKTQYF
NA	TRBJ2-7	NA	TRBV12-2	TGTGCAAGTCGCTCGATCCGGGGGGGGGACCTCTCCTACGAGCAGTACTTC	CASRSIRGGDLSYEQYF
TRBD2	TRBJ2-1	NA	TRBV2	TGTGCCAGCAGACCGGGACTAGCGGCTAATGAGCAGTTCTTC	CASRPGLAANEQFF
TRBD2	TRBJ2-1	NA	TRBV4-1	TGCGCCAGCAGCCAAAATAGCGGGAGGGTGGATGAGCAGTTCTTC	CASSQNSGRVDEQFF
TRBD2	TRBJ2-7	NA	TRBV28	TGTGCCAGCAGTTTACCACTAGCGGGAGGAGGAGTGCAGTACTTC	CASSLPLAGGGVQYF
TRBD2	TRBJ2-4	NA	TRBV5-8	TGTGCCAGCACCTATTACGCGGGAGAAGGGCGAAACATTCAGTACTTC	CASTYYAGEGRNIQYF
TRBD1	TRBJ1-5	NA	TRBV4-1	TGCGCCAGCAGCCAAACGGGACAGGGTTTCCAGCCCCAGCATTTT	CASSQTGQGFQPQHF
NA	TRBJ2-7	NA	TRBV28	TGTGCCAGCAGTTCCGTCCTGGAGCAGTACTTC	CASSSVLEQYF
TRBD1	TRBJ1-2	NA	TRBV15	TGTGCCACCCGGACAGGGAGTAACTATGGCTACACCTTC	CATRTGSNYGYTF
NA	TRBJ1-6	few	TRBV6-1	TGTGCCAGCAGTGACCCATTCACACCCCTCCACTTT	CASSDPFTPLHF
NA	TRBJ1-2	NA	TRBV2	TGTGCCAGCAGTGAAAGCCTGAACTATGGCTACACCTTC	CASSESLNYGYTF
TRBD1	TRBJ2-2	NA	TRBV28	TGTGCCAGCAGCGTCAGGGGGCGAGGAAACACCGGGGAGCTGTTTTTT	CASSVRGRGNTGELFF
NA	TRBJ1-6	few	TRBV30	TGTGCCTGGAACGGGGGACGGAGTAATTCACCCCTCCACTTT	CAWNGGRSNSPLHF
NA	TRBJ2-2	NA	TRBV7-2	TGTGCCAGCAGACCCGGGGAACACACCGGGGAGCTGTTTTTT	CASRPGEHTGELFF
NA	TRBJ1-5	NA	TRBV28	TGTGCCAGCAGTTTCGGACAGTATAGCAATCAGCCCCAGCATTTT	CASSFGQYSNQPQHF
TRBD2	TRBJ2-7	NA	TRBV6-1	TGTGCCAGCAGTGAAGCTATCGGGACTACCTACGAGCAGTACTTC	CASSEAIGTTYEQYF
NA	TRBJ2-3	NA	TRBV7-2	TGTGCCAGCAGCTCCACGTCGACAACAGATACGCAGTATTTT	CASSSTSTTDTQYF
NA	TRBJ2-3	NA	TRBV9	TGTGCCAGCAGCGTAGCCTCCGGGACAACTACGCAGTATTTT	CASSVASGTTTQYF
TRBD1	TRBJ2-3	NA	TRBV27	TGTGCCAGCAGTCTTTGGACAGGGAGCACAGATACGCAGTATTTT	CASSLWTGSTDTQYF
NA	TRBJ1-2	NA	TRBV7-9	TGTGCCAGCAGCCCCGCGTGGGTCGCAGGGACTAACTATGGCTACACCTTC	CASSPAWVAGTNYGYTF
NA	TRBJ2-2	NA	TRBV5-1	TGCGCCAGCAGCTTGGGGACAAGGAACACCGGGGAGCTGTTTTTT	CASSLGTRNTGELFF
TRBD2	TRBJ2-7	NA	TRBV11-2	TGTGCCAGCAGCTTAAGCGGGGTCTCCTACGAGCAGTACTTC	CASSLSGVSYEQYF
TRBD1	TRBJ1-5	NA	TRBV7-2	TGTGCCAGCAGCATAAGACAGGGGACGGGTCAGCCCCAGCATTTT	CASSIRQGTGQPQHF
TRBD2	TRBJ2-3	few	TRBV6-5	TGTGCCAGCGAAGTTCTAGCGGGAGCGACAGATACGCAGTATTTT	CASEVLAGATDTQYF
TRBD2	TRBJ2-1	NA	TRBV10-2	TGCGCCAGCAGGTATCTAGCGGGGGGCCTCGATGAGCAGTTCTTC	CASRYLAGGLDEQFF
NA	TRBJ1-2	NA	TRBV6-5	TGTGCCGCAAGGGGGGGAAACTATGGCTACACCTTC	CAARGGNYGYTF